The 10 T cell receptor beta chains listed next were all sequenced from one sample in a study of regulatory T cells in long-lasting Graves disease (dated by TCRdb to 2020 to 2023). Libraries came from multiplex PCR. Sequencing instrument: Illumina HiSeq 4000. iRepertoire HTBI primers and Arm-PCR amplification of CDR3 regions were used to construct TCR beta libraries. The raw public reads went through TCRdb reprocessing: fastp at Q25, MiXCR clone calling, in-frame beta chains kept. A single entry per CDR3 protein holds the most common genes and DNA from its merged rows. In all, the sample holds 350,000 to 450,000 distinct CDR3 sequences, and about 10% of those were seen once. The top ten hold approximately 19% of the sample. This specimen's time point label, interpreted: newly diagnosed GD, antithyroid drugs for less than 3 months. For both TCR sequencing and RNA sequencing, RNA was extracted from PBMCs using TRIzol.

The sample was also reused in another study, on T cells in Graves' hyperthyroidism and ophthalmopathy.

The specimen comprised peripheral blood mononuclear cells (PBMCs), sampled at new diagnosis, from a patient treated with antithyroid drugs. The receptors derive from a young woman with Graves disease. Donor details come from another sample of the same person, matched by shared clones.

In this sample, this clonotype turned up many times. The chain uses TRBV6-1 and TRBJ2-2, with 9 bases matching TRBD1. Germline loops: CDR1 MNHNS, CDR2 SASEGT. The CDR3 has 17 residues. V shed 5 bases, J shed 7 bases, and the junction held 14 bases outside the gene matches. This CDR3 is CASSPHGGTGRHGELFF. CDR3 nucleotides: TGTGCCAGCAGTCCCCACGGGGGGACAGGGAGGCACGGGGAGCTGTTTTTT.

V is TRBV19 and J is TRBJ1-6; D is uncertain. Trimming took off 7 bases at V and 16 bases at J, with 20 bases between the two ends. The CDR3 spans 13 residues. CDR1 and CDR2 (germline): LNHDA, SQIVND (reference sequence). CDR3 nucleotide sequence: TGTGCCAGTAAGGTACCCTCGGACGGGAAACTCCACTTT. Translation: CASKVPSDGKLHF.

The chain uses TRBV20-1 and TRBJ1-4; no definite D call. The V gene's germline CDR1 is DFQATT and CDR2 SNEGSKA (reference sequence). Trimming pared 1 base from V and 8 bases from J, leaving 14 bases between. The CDR3 is 14 residues long. CDR3 nucleotides: TGCAGTGCTAGAGCGGGAGAGGGCGACGAAAAACTGTTTTTT. Translation gives CSARAGEGDEKLFF.

This clonotype was detected ten times or more. The chain recombines TRBV29-1 with TRBJ2-5, with 9 bases fitting TRBD2. This CDR3 region has 21 residues. The V and J ends lost 0 bases and 5 bases, in that order; junction bases with no gene match: 25. Germline CDR1 SQVTM, CDR2 ANQGSEA. The CDR3 DNA reads TGCAGCGTTGAAGATTTCTCGTCCCCTAGGGGCGGGGGGGATTTTAGGGAGACCCAGTACTTC. This gives the protein CSVEDFSSPRGGGDFRETQYF. The variable domain in full, completed from reference TRBV29-1 and TRBJ2-5, reads SAVISQKPSRDICQRGTSLTIQCQVDSQVTMMFWYRQQPGQSLTLIATANQGSEATYESGFVIDKFPISRPNLTFSTLTVSNMSPEDSSIYLCSVEDFSSPRGGGDFRETQYFGPGTRLLVL.

The V gene is TRBV4-2, the J gene TRBJ1-5; no definite D call. Germline CDR1 reads LGHNA; CDR2 reads YNFKEQ. The CDR3 is 13 residues long. V lost 4 bases to trimming and J lost 6 bases, with 10 bases between them. The CDR3, as DNA: TGTGCCAGCAGCCGAGAACGGGGTCAGCCCCAGCATTTT. Its protein product is CASSRERGQPQHF.

This clonotype was observed a handful of times. V gene TRBV5-6 combines with J gene TRBJ2-4, with TRBD2 as a possible D gene (6 bases). V was trimmed by 0 bases and J by 1 base, leaving 8 bases between them. Germline values: CDR1 SGHDT, CDR2 YYEEEE. The CDR3 extends over 15 amino acids. As DNA, the CDR3 is TGTGCCAGCAGCTTGGGCGGGAACGCCAAAAACATTCAGTACTTC. It is translated as CASSLGGNAKNIQYF. Combining the CDR3 with reference TRBV5-6 and TRBJ2-4 gives the whole variable domain DAGVTQSPTHLIKTRGQQVTLRCSPKSGHDTVSWYQQALGQGPQFIFQYYEEEERQRGNFPDRFSGHQFPNYSSELNVNALLLGDSALYLCASSLGGNAKNIQYFGAGTRLSVL.

This clonotype was counted many times. The chain uses TRBV11-2 and TRBJ2-7; the D is unclear. V dropped 1 base and J dropped 2 bases, with 9 bases sitting between them. The CDR3 totals 14 residues. Germline V lookup: CDR1 SGHAT, CDR2 FQNNGV. The CDR3 DNA sequence: TGTGCCAGCAGCTTAGTTCGAGTGGCCTACGAGCAGTACTTC. Residues: CASSLVRVAYEQYF. The variable domain in full, completed from reference TRBV11-2 and TRBJ2-7, reads EAGVAQSPRYKIIEKRQSVAFWCNPISGHATLYWYQQILGQGPKLLIQFQNNGVVDDSQLPKDRFSAERLKGVDSTLKIQPAKLEDSAVYLCASSLVRVAYEQYFGPGTRLTVT.

In this sample, this clonotype turned up many times. The V gene is TRBV12-3 or TRBV12-4, the J gene TRBJ2-7, with D unresolved. There are 12 residues in the CDR3. Trimming stripped 3 bases from V and 6 bases from J, with 9 bases between. In nucleotides, the CDR3 is TGTGCCAGCAGTTTTTTAGGTATCGAGCAGTACTTC. Amino acid sequence: CASSFLGIEQYF.

Ten or more counts support this clonotype. The CDR3 here is CASSRTGSGANVLTF. CDR3 nucleotides: TGTGCCAGCAGTCGTACAGGGTCAGGGGCCAACGTCCTGACTTTC. The chain employs TRBV6-1 and TRBJ2-6; possible D gene TRBD1, 6 bases. Germline CDR1 and CDR2: MNHNS and SASEGT. V shed 5 bases and J shed 4 bases, with 12 bases lying between them. This CDR3 is built from 15 residues.

The table lists this clonotype with many counts. This chain connects TRBV6-1 to TRBJ2-7, with 7 bases fitting TRBD1. Germline V gives CDR1 MNHNS, CDR2 SASEGT. V was clipped by 5 bases and J by 1 base; unmatched bases: 11. This CDR3 is built from 16 residues. CDR3 loop: CASSQPRGKRSYEQYF. The CDR3 DNA sequence: TGTGCCAGCAGTCAACCCAGGGGGAAAAGGTCCTACGAGCAGTACTTC.